This entry describes one T cell receptor (beta chain). Its antigen is unknown. This specimen comes from a study of regulatory and conventional T cells in RAG deficiency. Study results and limitations: Other subsets showed roughly 10-fold reductions, but Treg unique TCR beta sequences fell about 92-fold in these patients. Shannon entropy was markedly lower and Simpson indices higher in RAG-deficient patients than control T-cell subsets. Shorter CDR3s in all patient subsets; >90% Treg-Tconv overlap in Omenn.

CDR3 size: 12 residues. From germline, CDR1 is GTSNPN and CDR2 SVGIG (reference sequence). Trimming took 7 bases from V and 5 from J; bases not matched to a gene: 2. Using immunoSEQ multiplex PCR, the repertoire was profiled, and TCRdb retains in-frame clones only, with some absent. The repertoire holds 20,000 to 25,000 clones, 85% to 95% seen once, with approximately 0.67% in the top ten. Genomic DNA came from blood conventional CD4+ T cells gated CD25-low CD127-high. The sample was also linked to a second study, of regulatory T cells. That work adds: The primer mix had 52 TRBV and 13 TRBJ primers.

The sequencing input was CD4+ T cells sorted from blood. This sequence was found in a human donor in good health. This rearrangement joins TRBV30 to TRBJ2-5; the match to TRBD1 covers 12 bases. The CDR3 DNA follows: TGTGCCTTCGGGACAGGGGGCGAGACCCAGTACTTC. This encodes CAFGTGGETQYF.